This T cell receptor (beta chain) came from a study of CD4 T cells in relation to SARS-CoV-2 and coronaviruses. Germline loops: CDR1 LGHDT, CDR2 YNNKEL (reference sequence). Trimming left V 3 bases short and J 5 bases short, with 11 bases between. The CDR3 extends over 15 amino acids. Data came from immunoSEQ multiplex PCR; TCRdb stores just in-frame clones and leaves some out. In the table there are 30,000 to 45,000 clones, roughly 88% of which are singletons. The V call is TRBV3-1 (or the pseudogene TRBV3-2), the J call TRBJ1-6; D perhaps matches TRBD1 (6 bases). The sample consisted of memory CD4+ T cells from PBMCs. The TCR originated in an adult with COVID-19. DNA for the CDR3: TGTGCCAGCAGCCAGTCAGGGGCGGATAATTCACCCCTCCACTTT. It codes for CASSQSGADNSPLHF.